This T cell receptor (beta chain) was profiled in a study of T cell changes during pregnancy in multiple sclerosis. The method was immunoSEQ multiplex PCR; TCRdb's version includes in-frame clones alone and lacks a portion of them. Among around 92,000 clones listed, about 93% were seen once. Germline V gene lookup returns CDR1 MNHEY and CDR2 SVGAGI. CDR3 size: 14 residues. V was shortened by 4 bases and J by 0 bases, with 7 bases between the two germline ends. This clone has only one observation. This clonotype was sampled from a female donor with multiple sclerosis, enrolled in a pregnancy study. Specimen: peripheral blood, collected in the first trimester of pregnancy. J is TRBJ1-3 and V is TRBV6-5; D is unresolved. For the CDR3, the DNA is TGTGCCAGCAGTTGGGCAGTCTCTGGAAACACCATATATTTT. Translating it yields CASSWAVSGNTIYF.